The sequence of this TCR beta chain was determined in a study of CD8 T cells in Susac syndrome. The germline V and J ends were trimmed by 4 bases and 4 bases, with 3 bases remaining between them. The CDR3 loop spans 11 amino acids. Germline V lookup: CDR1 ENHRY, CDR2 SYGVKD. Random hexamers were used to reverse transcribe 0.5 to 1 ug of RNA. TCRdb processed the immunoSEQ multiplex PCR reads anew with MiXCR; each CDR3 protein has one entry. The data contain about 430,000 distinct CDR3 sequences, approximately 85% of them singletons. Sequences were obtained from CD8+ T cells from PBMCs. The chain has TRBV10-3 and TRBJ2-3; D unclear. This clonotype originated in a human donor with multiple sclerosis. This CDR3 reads CAISGSDTQYF. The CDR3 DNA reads TGTGCCATCAGTGGTTCAGATACGCAGTATTTT.